The 11 T cell receptor beta chains presented below share a single source sample, sequenced in a study of beta chain features in type 1 diabetes. No antigen is known for these receptors. Study results and caveats: Type 1 diabetes patients showed a moderate but significant shortening of TCRB CDR3s in all four CD4+ subsets.

All of the isolated RNA was reverse transcribed, so expressed TCRB transcripts were sequenced. Profiling relied on immunoSEQ multiplex PCR, and the TCRdb table lists in-frame clones only, not all of them. In the table there are a few hundred thousand clones, roughly 16% of which are singletons. Specimen: naive CD4+ T cells from blood. These receptors originate from a man aged 30-40 years with type 1 diabetes.

V is TRBV29-1 and J is TRBJ2-7, with D unresolved. Germline values: CDR1 SQVTM, CDR2 ANQGSEA. With 4 bases removed from V and 5 bases from J, the gap between germline ends came to 9 bases. The CDR3 runs to 11 residues. The CDR3 sequence is CSVAGANEQYF. The CDR3 coding sequence is TGCAGCGTTGCCGGCGCCAACGAGCAGTACTTC.

The chain carries TRBV7-2 and TRBJ2-7; unclear D gene. The CDR3 totals 13 residues. Germline V gene lookup returns CDR1 SGHTA and CDR2 FQGNSA. V lost 3 bases to trimming and J lost 3 bases, with 9 bases between them. Here the CDR3 DNA reads TGTGCCAGCAGCTTCCCAATACTCTACGAGCAGTACTTC. This translates into CASSFPILYEQYF. The full variable domain, rest sourced from reference TRBV7-2 and TRBJ2-7, is GAGVSQSPSNKVTEKGKDVELRCDPISGHTALYWYRQSLGQGLEFLIYFQGNSAPDKSGLPSDRFSAERTGGSVSTLTIQRTQQEDSAVYLCASSFPILYEQYFGPGTRLTVT.

This clone turned up a few times. This chain joins TRBV29-1 and TRBJ1-2; D ambiguous. This CDR3 region has 15 residues. V was clipped by 5 bases and J by 5 bases, with 21 bases between them. CDR1 SQVTM and CDR2 ANQGSEA come from the germline V gene. CDR3 in amino acids: CSVTRGGSYGYGYTF. The CDR3 DNA reads TGCAGCGTTACTCGTGGAGGGTCTTACGGGTATGGCTACACCTTC.

This chain uses TRBV7-8 with TRBJ2-7, with a tentative D call TRBD2 (5 bases). Trimming took off 1 base at V and 7 bases at J, with 11 bases between the two ends. This CDR3 spans 13 amino acids. Germline values: CDR1 SGHVS, CDR2 FQNEAQ. DNA of the CDR3: TGTGCCAGCAGCTTAGAACGGGGTAGGGAGCAGTACTTC. Residues: CASSLERGREQYF. Complete variable domain (other parts from reference TRBV7-8 and TRBJ2-7): GAGVSQSPRYKVAKRGQDVALRCDPISGHVSLFWYQQALGQGPEFLTYFQNEAQLDKSGLPSDRFFAERPEGSVSTLKIQRTQQEDSAVYLCASSLERGREQYFGPGTRLTVT.

In the case of this clone: A junction end diverges from the germline sequence, so it may reflect a read error. This chain uses TRBV18 with TRBJ2-1; TRBD2 is a possible D gene (5 bases). Germline CDR1 and CDR2: KGHSH and LQKENI. The CDR3 has 15 residues. The DNA of the CDR3 is TGTGCCAGCGCACCGACGGACGGAGGATTTAATGAGCAGTTCTTC. As protein: CASAPTDGGFNEQFF.

The chain joins TRBV14 to TRBJ2-5; perhaps TRBD1 as D (6 bases). CDR1 and CDR2 (germline): SGHDN, FVKESK. This CDR3 has 15 amino acids. Deletions cut 3 bases from V and 5 bases from J, with 16 bases between. The CDR3 here is CASSHRSGEWETQYF. The CDR3 region has the DNA TGTGCCAGCAGCCATCGTTCAGGGGAGTGGGAGACCCAGTACTTC.

V is TRBV30 and J is TRBJ2-7; 7 nucleotides agree with TRBD1. CDR3 size: 13 residues. V dropped 4 bases and J dropped 2; count of bases not matched to a gene: 5. Looked up from germline, CDR1 is GTSNPN and CDR2 is SVGIG (reference sequence). This CDR3 reads CAWNRDSPYEQYF. The CDR3 DNA follows: TGTGCCTGGAACCGGGACAGTCCCTACGAGCAGTACTTC.

This clone was picked up a small number of times. The chain employs TRBV6-5 and TRBJ2-5; the match to TRBD2 covers 8 bases. Germline-derived CDR1 and CDR2 are MNHEY and SVGAGI. This CDR3 spans 15 amino acids. The junction had 9 bases not matched to a gene; V was cut back by 5 bases and J by 4 bases. The CDR3 coding sequence is TGTGCCAGCAGTAGCACTCTAGCGGGTCGAGAGACCCAGTACTTC. The encoded protein is CASSSTLAGRETQYF.

This clone was seen only a few times. The rearrangement uses TRBV4-1 and TRBJ2-7, with TRBD1 identical over 10 bases. This CDR3 has 15 amino acids. Germline values: CDR1 MGHRA, CDR2 YSYEKL. J lost 5 bases, V lost 2 bases, and 6 bases had no gene match. This chain's CDR3 is CASSQFRDRGDEQYF. In DNA form, the CDR3 reads TGCGCCAGCAGCCAATTCCGGGACAGGGGCGACGAGCAGTACTTC.

This chain joins TRBV7-2 and TRBJ2-1; TRBD2 matches 9 bases. There are 15 residues in the CDR3. In germline, CDR1 is SGHTA, CDR2 FQGNSA. Losses at the gene ends were 2 bases for V and 7 bases for J; bases not matched to a gene: 6. CDR3 coding DNA: TGTGCCAGCAGCTTACTTAGCGGGAGCTTGAATGAGCAGTTCTTC. Its protein is CASSLLSGSLNEQFF.

The genes are TRBV7-9 and TRBJ2-7, with D maybe TRBD2 (5 bases). CDR1 is SEHNR, CDR2 FQNEAQ, per germline (reference sequence). The CDR3 has 14 amino acids. Trimming took 5 bases from V and 5 from J, leaving 16 bases between them. The CDR3 spells CASSTRNGVHEQYF. CDR3 bases: TGTGCCAGCAGCACCCGAAACGGGGTACACGAGCAGTACTTC.